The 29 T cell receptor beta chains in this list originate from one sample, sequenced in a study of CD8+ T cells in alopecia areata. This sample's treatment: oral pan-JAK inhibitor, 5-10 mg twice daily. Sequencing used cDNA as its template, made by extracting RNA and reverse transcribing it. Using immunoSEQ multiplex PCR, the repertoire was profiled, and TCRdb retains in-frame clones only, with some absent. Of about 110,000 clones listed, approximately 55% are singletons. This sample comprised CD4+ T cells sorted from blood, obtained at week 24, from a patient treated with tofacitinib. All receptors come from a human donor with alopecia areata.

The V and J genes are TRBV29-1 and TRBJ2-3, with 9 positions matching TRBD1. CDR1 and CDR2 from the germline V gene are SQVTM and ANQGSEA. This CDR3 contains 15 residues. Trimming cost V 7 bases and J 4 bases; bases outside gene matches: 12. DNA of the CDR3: TGCAGCGCGCGACCGGGACAGGGTATACCAGATACGCAGTATTTT. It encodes CSARPGQGIPDTQYF.

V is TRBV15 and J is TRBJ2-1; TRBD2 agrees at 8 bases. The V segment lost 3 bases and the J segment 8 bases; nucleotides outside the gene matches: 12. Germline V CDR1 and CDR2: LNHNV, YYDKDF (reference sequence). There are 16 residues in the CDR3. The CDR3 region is CATSSRRAGGLDEQFF. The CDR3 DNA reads TGTGCCACCAGCAGCCGACGGGCGGGGGGTTTAGATGAGCAGTTCTTC.

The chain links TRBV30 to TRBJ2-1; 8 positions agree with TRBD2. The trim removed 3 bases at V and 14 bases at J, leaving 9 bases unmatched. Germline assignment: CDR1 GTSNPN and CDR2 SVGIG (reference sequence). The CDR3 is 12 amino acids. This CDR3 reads CAWRPTGGHKFF. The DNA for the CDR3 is TGTGCCTGGAGGCCTACGGGGGGGCATAAGTTCTTC.

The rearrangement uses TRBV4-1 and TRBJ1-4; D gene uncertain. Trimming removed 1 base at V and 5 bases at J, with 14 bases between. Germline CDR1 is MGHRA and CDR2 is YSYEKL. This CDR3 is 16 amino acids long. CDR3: CASSQGAVPFNEKLFF. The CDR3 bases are TGCGCCAGCAGCCAAGGGGCAGTCCCATTCAATGAAAAACTGTTTTTT.

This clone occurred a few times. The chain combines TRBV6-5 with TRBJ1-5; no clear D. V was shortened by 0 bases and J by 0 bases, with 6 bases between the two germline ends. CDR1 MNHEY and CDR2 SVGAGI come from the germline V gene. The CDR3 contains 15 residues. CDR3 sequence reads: CASSYSGFSNQPQHF. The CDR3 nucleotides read TGTGCCAGCAGTTACTCGGGGTTTAGCAATCAGCCCCAGCATTTT.

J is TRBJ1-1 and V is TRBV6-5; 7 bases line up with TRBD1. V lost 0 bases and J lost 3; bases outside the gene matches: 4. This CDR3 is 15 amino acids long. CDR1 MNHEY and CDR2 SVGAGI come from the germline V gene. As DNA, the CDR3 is TGTGCCAGCAGTTACTCGTCCAGGGGGGACACTGAAGCTTTCTTT. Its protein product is CASSYSSRGDTEAFF.

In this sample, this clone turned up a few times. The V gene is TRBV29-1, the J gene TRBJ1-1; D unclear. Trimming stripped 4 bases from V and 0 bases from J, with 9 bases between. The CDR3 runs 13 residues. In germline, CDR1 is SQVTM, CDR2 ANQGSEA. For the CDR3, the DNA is TGCAGCGTTGCGTCGGGTATGAACACTGAAGCTTTCTTT. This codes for CSVASGMNTEAFF.

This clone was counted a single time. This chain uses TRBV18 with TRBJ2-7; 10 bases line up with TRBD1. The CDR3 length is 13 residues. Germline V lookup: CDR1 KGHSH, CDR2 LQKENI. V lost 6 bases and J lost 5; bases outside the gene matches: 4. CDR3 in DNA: TGTGCCAGCTCCGGGACAGGGGATGACGAGCAGTACTTC. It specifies CASSGTGDDEQYF.

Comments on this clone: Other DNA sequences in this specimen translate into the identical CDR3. The CDR3 nucleotides are TGCAGCGTCGGGGGTGAGGAGACCCAGTACTTC. Translated: CSVGGEETQYF. The genes are TRBV29-1 and TRBJ2-5, with D tentatively TRBD2 (6 bases). Germline values: CDR1 SQVTM, CDR2 ANQGSEA. Trimming took off 6 bases at V and 5 bases at J, with 10 bases between the two ends. This CDR3 has 11 amino acids.

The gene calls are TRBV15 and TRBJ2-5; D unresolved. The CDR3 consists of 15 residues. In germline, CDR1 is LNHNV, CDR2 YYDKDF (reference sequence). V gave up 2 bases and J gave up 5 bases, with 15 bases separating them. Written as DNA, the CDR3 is TGTGCCACCAGCAGATCCCCTGCGCGTACGGAGACCCAGTACTTC. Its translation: CATSRSPARTETQYF.

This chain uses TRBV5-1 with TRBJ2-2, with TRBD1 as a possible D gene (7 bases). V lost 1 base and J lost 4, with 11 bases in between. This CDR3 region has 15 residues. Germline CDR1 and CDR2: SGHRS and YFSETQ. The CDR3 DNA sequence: TGCGCCAGCAGCTTGCAGGGGGGCAGCACCGGGGAGCTGTTTTTT. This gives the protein CASSLQGGSTGELFF. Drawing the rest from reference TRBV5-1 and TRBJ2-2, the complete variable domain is KAGVTQTPRYLIKTRGQQVTLSCSPISGHRSVSWYQQTPGQGLQFLFEYFSETQRNKGNFPGRFSGRQFSNSRSEMNVSTLELGDSALYLCASSLQGGSTGELFFGEGSRLTVL.

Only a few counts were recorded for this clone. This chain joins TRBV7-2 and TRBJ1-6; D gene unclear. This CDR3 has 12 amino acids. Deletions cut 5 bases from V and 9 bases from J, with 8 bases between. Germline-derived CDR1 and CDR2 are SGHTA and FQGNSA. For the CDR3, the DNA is TGTGCCAGCAGCCGCGGTGGTTCACCCCTCCACTTT. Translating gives CASSRGGSPLHF.

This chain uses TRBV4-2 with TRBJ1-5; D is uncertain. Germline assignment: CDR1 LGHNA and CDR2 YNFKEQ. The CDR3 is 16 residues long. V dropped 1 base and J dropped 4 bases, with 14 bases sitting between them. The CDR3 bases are TGTGCCAGCAGCCAAGGAGAGGGCCAGTTAAATCAGCCCCAGCATTTT. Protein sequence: CASSQGEGQLNQPQHF.

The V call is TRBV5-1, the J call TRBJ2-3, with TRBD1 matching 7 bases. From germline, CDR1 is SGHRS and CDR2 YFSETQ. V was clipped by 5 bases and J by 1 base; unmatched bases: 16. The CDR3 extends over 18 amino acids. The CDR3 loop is CASRKRDSSPSRTDTQYF. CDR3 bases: TGCGCCAGCAGGAAAAGGGACAGTTCACCTTCCCGCACAGATACGCAGTATTTT.

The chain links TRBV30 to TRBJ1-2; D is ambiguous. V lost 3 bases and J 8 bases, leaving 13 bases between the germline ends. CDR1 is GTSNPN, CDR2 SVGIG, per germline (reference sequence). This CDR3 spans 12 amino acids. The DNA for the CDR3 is TGTGCCTGGAGGGGATCAGGACCGGGCTACACCTTC. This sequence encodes CAWRGSGPGYTF.

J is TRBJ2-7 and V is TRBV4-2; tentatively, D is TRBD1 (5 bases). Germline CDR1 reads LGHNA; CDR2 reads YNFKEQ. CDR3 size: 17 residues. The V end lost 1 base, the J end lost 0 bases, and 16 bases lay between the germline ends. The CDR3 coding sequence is TGTGCCAGCAGCCAAGGGGGCTGGGCGTCCAACTCCTACGAGCAGTACTTC. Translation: CASSQGGWASNSYEQYF.

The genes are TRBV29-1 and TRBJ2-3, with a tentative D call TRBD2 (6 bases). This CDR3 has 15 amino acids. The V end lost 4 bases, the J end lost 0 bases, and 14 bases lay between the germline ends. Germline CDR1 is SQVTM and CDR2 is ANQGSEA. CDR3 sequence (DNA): TGCAGCGTTGGCCGGGACTCTATTAGCACAGATACGCAGTATTTT. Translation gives CSVGRDSISTDTQYF.

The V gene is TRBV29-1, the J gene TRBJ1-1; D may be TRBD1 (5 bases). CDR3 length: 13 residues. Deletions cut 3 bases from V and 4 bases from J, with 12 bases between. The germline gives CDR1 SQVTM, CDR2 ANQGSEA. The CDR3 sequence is CSVDSRGSTEAFF. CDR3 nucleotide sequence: TGCAGCGTTGACAGCCGGGGGAGCACTGAAGCTTTCTTT. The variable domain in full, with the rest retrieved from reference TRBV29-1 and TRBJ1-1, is SAVISQKPSRDICQRGTSLTIQCQVDSQVTMMFWYRQQPGQSLTLIATANQGSEATYESGFVIDKFPISRPNLTFSTLTVSNMSPEDSSIYLCSVDSRGSTEAFFGQGTRLTVV.

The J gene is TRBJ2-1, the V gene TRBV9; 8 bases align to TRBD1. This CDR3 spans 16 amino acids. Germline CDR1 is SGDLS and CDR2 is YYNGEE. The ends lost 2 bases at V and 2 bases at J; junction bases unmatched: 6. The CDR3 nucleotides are TGTGCCAGCAGCGTTGGCCAGGGGGCTGCCTACAATGAGCAGTTCTTC. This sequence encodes CASSVGQGAAYNEQFF. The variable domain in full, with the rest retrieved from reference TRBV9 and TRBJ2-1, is DSGVTQTPKHLITATGQRVTLRCSPRSGDLSVYWYQQSLDQGLQFLIQYYNGEERAKGNILERFSAQQFPDLHSELNLSSLELGDSALYFCASSVGQGAAYNEQFFGPGTRLTVL.

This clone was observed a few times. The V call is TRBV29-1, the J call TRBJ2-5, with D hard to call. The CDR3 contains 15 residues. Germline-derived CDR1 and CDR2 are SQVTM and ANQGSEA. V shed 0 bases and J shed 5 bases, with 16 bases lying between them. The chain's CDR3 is CSVEDPLASAETQYF. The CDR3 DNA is TGCAGCGTTGAAGACCCCCTTGCCTCGGCGGAGACCCAGTACTTC.

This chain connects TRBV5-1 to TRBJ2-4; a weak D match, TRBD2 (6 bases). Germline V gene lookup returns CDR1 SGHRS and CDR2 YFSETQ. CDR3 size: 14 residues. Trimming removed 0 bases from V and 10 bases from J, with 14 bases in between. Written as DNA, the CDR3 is TGCGCCAGCAGCTTGGGAACGGAGGGTGGGATTCAGTACTTC. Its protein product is CASSLGTEGGIQYF.

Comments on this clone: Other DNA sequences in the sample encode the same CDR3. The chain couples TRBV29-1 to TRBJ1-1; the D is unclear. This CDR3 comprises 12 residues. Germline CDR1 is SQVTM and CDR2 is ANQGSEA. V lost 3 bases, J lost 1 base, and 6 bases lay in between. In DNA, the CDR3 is TGCAGCGTTGACAGACAGAACACTGAAGCTTTCTTT. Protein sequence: CSVDRQNTEAFF. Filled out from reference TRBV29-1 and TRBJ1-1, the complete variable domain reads SAVISQKPSRDICQRGTSLTIQCQVDSQVTMMFWYRQQPGQSLTLIATANQGSEATYESGFVIDKFPISRPNLTFSTLTVSNMSPEDSSIYLCSVDRQNTEAFFGQGTRLTVV.

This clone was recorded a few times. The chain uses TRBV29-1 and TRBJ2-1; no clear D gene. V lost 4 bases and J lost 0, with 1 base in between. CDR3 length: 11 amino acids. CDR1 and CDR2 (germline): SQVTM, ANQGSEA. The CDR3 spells CSVGSYNEQFF. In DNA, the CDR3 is TGCAGCGTTGGCTCCTACAATGAGCAGTTCTTC.

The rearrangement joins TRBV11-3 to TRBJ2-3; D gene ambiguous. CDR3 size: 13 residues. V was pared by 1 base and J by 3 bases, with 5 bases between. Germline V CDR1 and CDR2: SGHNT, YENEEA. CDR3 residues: CASSLGLTDTQYF. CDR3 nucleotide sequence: TGTGCCAGCAGCTTAGGATTAACAGATACGCAGTATTTT.

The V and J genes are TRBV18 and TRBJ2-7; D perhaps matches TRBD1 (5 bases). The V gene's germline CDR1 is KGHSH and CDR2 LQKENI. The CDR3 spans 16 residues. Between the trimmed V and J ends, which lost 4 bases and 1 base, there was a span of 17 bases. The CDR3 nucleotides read TGTGCCAGCTCACTCTTCCAGGGTGCCCAATCCTACGAGCAGTACTTC. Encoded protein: CASSLFQGAQSYEQYF.

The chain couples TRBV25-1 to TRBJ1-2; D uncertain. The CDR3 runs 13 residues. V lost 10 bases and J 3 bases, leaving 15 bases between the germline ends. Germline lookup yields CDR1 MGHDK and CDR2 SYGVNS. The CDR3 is CAMIRGFDYGYTF. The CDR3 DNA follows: TGTGCCATGATCCGCGGGTTTGACTATGGCTACACCTTC.

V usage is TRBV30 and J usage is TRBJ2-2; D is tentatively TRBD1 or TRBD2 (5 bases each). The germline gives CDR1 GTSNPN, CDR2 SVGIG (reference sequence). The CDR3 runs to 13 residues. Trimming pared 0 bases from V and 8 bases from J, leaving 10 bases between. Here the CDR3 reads CAWSVQGAGELFF. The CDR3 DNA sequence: TGTGCCTGGAGTGTCCAGGGAGCTGGGGAGCTGTTTTTT.

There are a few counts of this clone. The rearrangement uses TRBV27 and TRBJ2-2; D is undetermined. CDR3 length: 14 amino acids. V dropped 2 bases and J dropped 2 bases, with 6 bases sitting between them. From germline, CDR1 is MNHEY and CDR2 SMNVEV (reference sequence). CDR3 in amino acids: CASSLMLNTGELFF. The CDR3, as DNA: TGTGCCAGCAGTTTAATGCTTAACACCGGGGAGCTGTTTTTT.

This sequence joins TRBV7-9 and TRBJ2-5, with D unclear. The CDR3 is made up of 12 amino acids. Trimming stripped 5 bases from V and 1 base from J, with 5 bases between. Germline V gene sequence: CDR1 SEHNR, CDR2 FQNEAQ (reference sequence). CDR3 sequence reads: CASSRIQETQYF. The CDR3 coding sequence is TGTGCCAGCAGCCGCATCCAAGAGACCCAGTACTTC. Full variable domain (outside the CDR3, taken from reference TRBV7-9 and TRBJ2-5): DTGVSQNPRHKITKRGQNVTFRCDPISEHNRLYWYRQTLGQGPEFLTYFQNEAQLEKSRLLSDRFSAERPKGSFSTLEIQRTEQGDSAMYLCASSRIQETQYFGPGTRLLVL.